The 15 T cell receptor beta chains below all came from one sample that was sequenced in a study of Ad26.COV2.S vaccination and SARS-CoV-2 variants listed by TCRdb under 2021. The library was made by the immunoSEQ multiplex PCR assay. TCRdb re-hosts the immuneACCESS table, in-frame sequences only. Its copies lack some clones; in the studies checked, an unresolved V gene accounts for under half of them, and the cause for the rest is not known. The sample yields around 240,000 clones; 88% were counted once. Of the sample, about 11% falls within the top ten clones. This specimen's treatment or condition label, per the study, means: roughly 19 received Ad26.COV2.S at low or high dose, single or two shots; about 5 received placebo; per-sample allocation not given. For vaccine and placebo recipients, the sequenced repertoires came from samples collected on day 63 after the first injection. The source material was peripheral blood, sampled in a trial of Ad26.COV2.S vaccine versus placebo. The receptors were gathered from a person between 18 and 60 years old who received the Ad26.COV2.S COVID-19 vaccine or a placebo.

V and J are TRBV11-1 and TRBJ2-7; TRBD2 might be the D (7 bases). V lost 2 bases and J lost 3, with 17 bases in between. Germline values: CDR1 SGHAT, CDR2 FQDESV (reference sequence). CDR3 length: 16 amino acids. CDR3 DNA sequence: TGTGCCAGCAGCTTATGGGGGGGCAGTGCCGACTACGAGCAGTACTTC. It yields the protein CASSLWGGSADYEQYF.

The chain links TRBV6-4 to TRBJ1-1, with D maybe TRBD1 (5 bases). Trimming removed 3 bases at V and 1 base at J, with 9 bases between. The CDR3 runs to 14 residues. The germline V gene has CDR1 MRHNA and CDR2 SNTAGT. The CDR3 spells CASSETGGNTEAFF. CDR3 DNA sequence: TGTGCCAGCAGTGAAACAGGAGGGAACACTGAAGCTTTCTTT.

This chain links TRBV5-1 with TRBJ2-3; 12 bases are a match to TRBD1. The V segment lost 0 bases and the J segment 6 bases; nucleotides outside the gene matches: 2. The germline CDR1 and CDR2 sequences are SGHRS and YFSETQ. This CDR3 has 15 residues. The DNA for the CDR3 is TGCGCCAGCAGCTTGGGGGACAGGGGGCCTGATACGCAGTATTTT. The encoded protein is CASSLGDRGPDTQYF.

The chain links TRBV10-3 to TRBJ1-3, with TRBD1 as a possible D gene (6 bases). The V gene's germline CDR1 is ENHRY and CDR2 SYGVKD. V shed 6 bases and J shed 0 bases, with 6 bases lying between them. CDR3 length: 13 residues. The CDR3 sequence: CAIRDSSGNTIYF. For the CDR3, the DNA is TGTGCCATCAGGGACAGCTCTGGAAACACCATATATTTT.

The CDR3 sequence: CASSLGGSSGYTF. CDR3 nucleotides: TGTGCCAGCAGCTTAGGCGGTAGTAGTGGCTACACCTTC. The chain uses TRBV13 and TRBJ1-2; D remains unclear. The CDR3 loop spans 13 amino acids. V lost 0 bases, J lost 7 bases, and 9 bases lay in between. Germline loops: CDR1 PRHDT, CDR2 FYEKMQ (reference sequence).

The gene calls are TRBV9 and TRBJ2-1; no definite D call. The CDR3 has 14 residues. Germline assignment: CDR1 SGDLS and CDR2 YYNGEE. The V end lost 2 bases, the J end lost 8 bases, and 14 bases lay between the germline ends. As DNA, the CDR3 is TGTGCCAGCAGCGTGCAGAAAAGTAGGGATGAGCAGTTCTTC. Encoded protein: CASSVQKSRDEQFF.

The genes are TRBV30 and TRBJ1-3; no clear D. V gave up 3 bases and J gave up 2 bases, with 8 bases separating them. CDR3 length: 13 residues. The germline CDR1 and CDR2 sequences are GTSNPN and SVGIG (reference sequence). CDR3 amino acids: CAWSRFTGNTIYF. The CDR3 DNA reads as TGTGCCTGGAGCAGATTTACTGGAAACACCATATATTTT.

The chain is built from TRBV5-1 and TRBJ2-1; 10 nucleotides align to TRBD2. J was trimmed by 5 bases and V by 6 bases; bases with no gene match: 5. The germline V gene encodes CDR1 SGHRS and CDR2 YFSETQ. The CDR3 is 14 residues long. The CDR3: CASTSSGGHNEQFF. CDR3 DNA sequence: TGCGCCAGCACTTCTAGCGGGGGTCACAATGAGCAGTTCTTC.

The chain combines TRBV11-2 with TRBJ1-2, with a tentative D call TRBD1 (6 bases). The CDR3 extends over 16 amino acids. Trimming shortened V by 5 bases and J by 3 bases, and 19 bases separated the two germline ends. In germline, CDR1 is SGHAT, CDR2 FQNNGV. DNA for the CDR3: TGTGCCAGCAGCCTATCAAGCGGGGGGCTGCACTATGGCTACACCTTC. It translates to CASSLSSGGLHYGYTF.

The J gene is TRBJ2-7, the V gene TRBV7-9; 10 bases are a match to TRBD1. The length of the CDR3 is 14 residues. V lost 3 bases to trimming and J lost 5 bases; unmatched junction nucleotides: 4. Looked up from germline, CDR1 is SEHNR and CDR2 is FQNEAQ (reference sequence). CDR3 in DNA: TGTGCCAGCAGCTTCAGACAGGGGGCAAACGAGCAGTACTTC. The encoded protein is CASSFRQGANEQYF.

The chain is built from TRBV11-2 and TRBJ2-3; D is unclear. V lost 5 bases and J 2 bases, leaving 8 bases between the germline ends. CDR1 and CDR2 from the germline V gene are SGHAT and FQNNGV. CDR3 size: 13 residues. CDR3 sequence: CASSREPTDTQYF. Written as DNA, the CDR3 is TGTGCCAGCAGCCGAGAGCCCACAGATACGCAGTATTTT.

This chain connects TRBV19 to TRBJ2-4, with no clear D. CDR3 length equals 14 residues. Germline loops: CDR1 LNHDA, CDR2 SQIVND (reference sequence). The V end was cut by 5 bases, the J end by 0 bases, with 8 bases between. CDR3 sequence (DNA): TGTGCCAGTAGTTCAACGCTAGCCAAAAACATTCAGTACTTC. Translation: CASSSTLAKNIQYF.

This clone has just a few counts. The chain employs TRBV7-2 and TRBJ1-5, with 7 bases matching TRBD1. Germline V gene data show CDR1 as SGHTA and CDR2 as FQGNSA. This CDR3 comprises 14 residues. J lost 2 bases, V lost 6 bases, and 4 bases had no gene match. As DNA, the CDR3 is TGTGCCAGCAGAGAGGGGACAGGCAATCAGCCCCAGCATTTT. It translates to CASREGTGNQPQHF.

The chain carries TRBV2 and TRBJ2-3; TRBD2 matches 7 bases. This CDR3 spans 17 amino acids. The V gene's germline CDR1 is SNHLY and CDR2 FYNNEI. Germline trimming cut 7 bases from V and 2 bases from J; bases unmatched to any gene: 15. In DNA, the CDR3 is TGTGCCAGCATCCCCCACGAGGCTAGCGGAATCACAGATACGCAGTATTTT. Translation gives CASIPHEASGITDTQYF.

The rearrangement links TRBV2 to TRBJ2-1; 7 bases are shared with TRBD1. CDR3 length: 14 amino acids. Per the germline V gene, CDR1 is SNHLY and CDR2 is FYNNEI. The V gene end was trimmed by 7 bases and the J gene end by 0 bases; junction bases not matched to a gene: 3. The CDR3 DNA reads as TGTGCCAGCAATCCAGGGGGCTCCTACAATGAGCAGTTCTTC. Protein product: CASNPGGSYNEQFF.